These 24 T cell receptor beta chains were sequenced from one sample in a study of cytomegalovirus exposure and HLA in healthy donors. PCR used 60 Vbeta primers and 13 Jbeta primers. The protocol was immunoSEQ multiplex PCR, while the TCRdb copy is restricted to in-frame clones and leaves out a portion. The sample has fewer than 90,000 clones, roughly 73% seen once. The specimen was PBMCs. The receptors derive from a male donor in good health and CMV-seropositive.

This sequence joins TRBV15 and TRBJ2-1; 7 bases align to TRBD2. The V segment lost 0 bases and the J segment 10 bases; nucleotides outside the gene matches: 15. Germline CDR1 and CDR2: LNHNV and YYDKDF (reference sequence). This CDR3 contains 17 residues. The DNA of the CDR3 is TGTGCCACCAGCAGAGATTCCCCTAGCGCCTTGGGGGGGGAGCAGTTCTTC. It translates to CATSRDSPSALGGEQFF. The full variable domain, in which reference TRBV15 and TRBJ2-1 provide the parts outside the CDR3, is DAMVIQNPRYQVTQFGKPVTLSCSQTLNHNVMYWYQQKSSQAPKLLFHYYDKDFNNEADTPDNFQSRRPNTSFCFLDIRSPGLGDTAMYLCATSRDSPSALGGEQFFGPGTRLTVL.

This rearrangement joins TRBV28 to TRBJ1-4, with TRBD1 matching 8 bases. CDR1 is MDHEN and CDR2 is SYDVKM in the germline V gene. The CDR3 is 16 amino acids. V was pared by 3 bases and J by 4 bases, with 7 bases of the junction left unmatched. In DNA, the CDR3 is TGTGCCAGCAGTTTTGCTCCGGGACAGGATAATGAAAAACTGTTTTTT. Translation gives CASSFAPGQDNEKLFF. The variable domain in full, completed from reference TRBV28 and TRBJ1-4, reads DVKVTQSSRYLVKRTGEKVFLECVQDMDHENMFWYRQDPGLGLRLIYFSYDVKMKEKGDIPEGYSVSREKKERFSLILESASTNQTSMYLCASSFAPGQDNEKLFFGSGTQLSVL.

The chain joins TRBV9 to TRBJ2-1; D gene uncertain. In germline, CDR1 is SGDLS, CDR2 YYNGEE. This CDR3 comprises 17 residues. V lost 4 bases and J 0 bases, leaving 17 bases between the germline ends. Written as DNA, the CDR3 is TGTGCCAGCAGCCGTACACCGGAGTCGAGCTCCTACAATGAGCAGTTCTTC. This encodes CASSRTPESSSYNEQFF.

DNA of the CDR3: TGTGCCAGCAGTTTATCGCCCTCTAGCGGGAGGTTCTATGAGCAGTTCTTC. This translates into CASSLSPSSGRFYEQFF. V and J are TRBV27 and TRBJ2-1; 11 nucleotides align to TRBD2. Germline lookup yields CDR1 MNHEY and CDR2 SMNVEV (reference sequence). The CDR3 is 17 amino acids. Trimming cost V 0 bases and J 8 bases; bases outside gene matches: 9.

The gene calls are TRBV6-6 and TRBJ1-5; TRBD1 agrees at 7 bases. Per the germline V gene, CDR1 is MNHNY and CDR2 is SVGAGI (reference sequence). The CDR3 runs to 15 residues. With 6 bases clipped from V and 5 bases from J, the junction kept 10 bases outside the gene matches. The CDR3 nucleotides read TGTGCCAGCAGAGGACAGGCAGGGGTAGATCAGCCCCAGCATTTT. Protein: CASRGQAGVDQPQHF.

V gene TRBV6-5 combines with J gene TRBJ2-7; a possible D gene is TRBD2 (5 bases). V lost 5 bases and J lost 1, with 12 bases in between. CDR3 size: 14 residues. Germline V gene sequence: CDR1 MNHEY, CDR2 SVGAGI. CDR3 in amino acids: CASSILLGSYEQYF. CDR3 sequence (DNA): TGTGCCAGCAGTATATTACTAGGATCCTACGAGCAGTACTTC.

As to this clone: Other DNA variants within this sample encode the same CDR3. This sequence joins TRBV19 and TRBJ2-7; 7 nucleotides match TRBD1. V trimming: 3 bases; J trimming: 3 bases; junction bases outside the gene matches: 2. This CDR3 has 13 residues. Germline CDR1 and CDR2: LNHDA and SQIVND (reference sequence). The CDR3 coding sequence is TGTGCCAGTAGTATCAGACAGGGCTACGAGCAGTACTTC. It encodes CASSIRQGYEQYF.

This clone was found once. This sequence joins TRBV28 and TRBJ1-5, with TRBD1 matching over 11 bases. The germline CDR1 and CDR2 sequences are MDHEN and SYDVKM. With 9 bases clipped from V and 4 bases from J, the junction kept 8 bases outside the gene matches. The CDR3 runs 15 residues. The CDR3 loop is CASRRTGGVNQPQHF. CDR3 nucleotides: TGTGCCAGTAGGAGGACAGGGGGCGTAAATCAGCCCCAGCATTTT.

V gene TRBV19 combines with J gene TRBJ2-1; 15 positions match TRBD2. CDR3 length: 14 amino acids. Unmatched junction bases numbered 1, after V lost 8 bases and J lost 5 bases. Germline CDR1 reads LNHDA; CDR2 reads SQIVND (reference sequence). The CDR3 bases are TGTGCCAGTGGGACTAGCGGGGGGCACAATGAGCAGTTCTTC. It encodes CASGTSGGHNEQFF. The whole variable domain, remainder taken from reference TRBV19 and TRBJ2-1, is DGGITQSPKYLFRKEGQNVTLSCEQNLNHDAMYWYRQDPGQGLRLIYYSQIVNDFQKGDIAEGYSVSREKKESFPLTVTSAQKNPTAFYLCASGTSGGHNEQFFGPGTRLTVL.

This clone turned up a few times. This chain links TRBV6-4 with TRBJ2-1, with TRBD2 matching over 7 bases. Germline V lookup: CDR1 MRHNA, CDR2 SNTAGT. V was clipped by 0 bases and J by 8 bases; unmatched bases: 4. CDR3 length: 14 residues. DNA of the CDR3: TGTGCCAGCAGTGACTCGGGAGGGCCCCATGAGCAGTTCTTC. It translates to CASSDSGGPHEQFF.

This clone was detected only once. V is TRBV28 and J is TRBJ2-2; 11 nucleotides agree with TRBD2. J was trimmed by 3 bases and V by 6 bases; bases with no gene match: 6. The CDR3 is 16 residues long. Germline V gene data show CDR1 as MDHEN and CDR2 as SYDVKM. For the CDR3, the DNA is TGTGCCAGCAGGAGTCCTAGCGGGAGGTACACCGGGGAGCTGTTTTTT. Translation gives CASRSPSGRYTGELFF. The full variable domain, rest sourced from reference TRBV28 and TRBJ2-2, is DVKVTQSSRYLVKRTGEKVFLECVQDMDHENMFWYRQDPGLGLRLIYFSYDVKMKEKGDIPEGYSVSREKKERFSLILESASTNQTSMYLCASRSPSGRYTGELFFGEGSRLTVL.

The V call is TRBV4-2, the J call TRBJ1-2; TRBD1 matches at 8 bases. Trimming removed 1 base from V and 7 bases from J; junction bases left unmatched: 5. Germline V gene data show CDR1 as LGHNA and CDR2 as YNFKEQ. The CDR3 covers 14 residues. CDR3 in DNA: TGTGCCAGCAGCCAAGGGACAGGGTTTCGTGGCTACACCTTC. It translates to CASSQGTGFRGYTF.

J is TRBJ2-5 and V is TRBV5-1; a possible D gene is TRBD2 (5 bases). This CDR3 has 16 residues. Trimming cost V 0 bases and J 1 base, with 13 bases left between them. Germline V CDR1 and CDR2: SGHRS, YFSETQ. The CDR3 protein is CASSLEGSGFQETQYF. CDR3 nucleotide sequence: TGCGCCAGCAGCTTGGAGGGAAGCGGTTTCCAAGAGACCCAGTACTTC.

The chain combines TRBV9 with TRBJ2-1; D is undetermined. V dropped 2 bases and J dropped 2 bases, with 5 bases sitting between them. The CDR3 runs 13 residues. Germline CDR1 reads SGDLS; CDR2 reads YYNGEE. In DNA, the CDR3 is TGTGCCAGCAGCGTGAGTACCTACAATGAGCAGTTCTTC. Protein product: CASSVSTYNEQFF.

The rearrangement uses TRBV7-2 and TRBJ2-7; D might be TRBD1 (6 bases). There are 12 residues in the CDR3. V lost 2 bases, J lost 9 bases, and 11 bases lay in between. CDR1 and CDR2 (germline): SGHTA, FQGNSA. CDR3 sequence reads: CASSLLRGRQYF. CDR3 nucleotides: TGTGCCAGCAGCTTACTCAGGGGACGGCAGTACTTC.

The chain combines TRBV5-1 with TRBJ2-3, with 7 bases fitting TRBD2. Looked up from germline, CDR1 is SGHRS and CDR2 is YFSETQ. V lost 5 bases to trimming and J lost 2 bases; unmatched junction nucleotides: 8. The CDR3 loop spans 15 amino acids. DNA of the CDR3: TGCGCCAGCAGAACGACTAGCAGGACCACAGATACGCAGTATTTT. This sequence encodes CASRTTSRTTDTQYF.

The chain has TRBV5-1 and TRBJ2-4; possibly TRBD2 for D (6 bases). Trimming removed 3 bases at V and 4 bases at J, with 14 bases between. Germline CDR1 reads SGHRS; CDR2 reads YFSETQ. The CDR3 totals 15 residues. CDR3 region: CASSSRGPHKNIQYF. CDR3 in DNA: TGCGCCAGCAGCTCGCGGGGACCGCATAAAAACATTCAGTACTTC.

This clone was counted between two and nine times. The DNA for the CDR3 is TGCGCCAGCAGTCGGGAAACGTATCTGAATGAGCAGTTCTTC. Its translation: CASSRETYLNEQFF. J is TRBJ2-1 and V is TRBV4-3, with TRBD2 as a possible D gene (5 bases). The length of the CDR3 is 14 residues. Germline CDR1 reads LGHNA; CDR2 reads YSLEER. V lost 6 bases, J lost 7 bases, and 16 bases lay in between.

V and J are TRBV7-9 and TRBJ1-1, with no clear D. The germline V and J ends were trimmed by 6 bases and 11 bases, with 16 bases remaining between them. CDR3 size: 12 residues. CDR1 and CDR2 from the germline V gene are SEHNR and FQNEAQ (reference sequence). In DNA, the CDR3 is TGTGCCAGCAGTACAAATCCCTCCGGGGCTTTCTTT. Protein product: CASSTNPSGAFF. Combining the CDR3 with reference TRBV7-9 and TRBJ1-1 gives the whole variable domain DTGVSQNPRHKITKRGQNVTFRCDPISEHNRLYWYRQTLGQGPEFLTYFQNEAQLEKSRLLSDRFSAERPKGSFSTLEIQRTEQGDSAMYLCASSTNPSGAFFGQGTRLTVV.

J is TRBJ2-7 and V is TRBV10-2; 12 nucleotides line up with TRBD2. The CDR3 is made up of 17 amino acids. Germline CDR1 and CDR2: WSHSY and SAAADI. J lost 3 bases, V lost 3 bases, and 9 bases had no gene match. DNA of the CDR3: TGCGCCAGCAGTGAAAGTGGACTAGCGGGATGGAACTACGAGCAGTACTTC. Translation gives CASSESGLAGWNYEQYF.

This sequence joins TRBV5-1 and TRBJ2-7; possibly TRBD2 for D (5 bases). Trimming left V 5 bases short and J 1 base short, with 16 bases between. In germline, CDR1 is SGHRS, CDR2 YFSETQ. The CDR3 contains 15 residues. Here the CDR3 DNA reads TGCGCCAGCAGTGGGGATGAGGGCACATCCTACGAGCAGTACTTC. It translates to CASSGDEGTSYEQYF.

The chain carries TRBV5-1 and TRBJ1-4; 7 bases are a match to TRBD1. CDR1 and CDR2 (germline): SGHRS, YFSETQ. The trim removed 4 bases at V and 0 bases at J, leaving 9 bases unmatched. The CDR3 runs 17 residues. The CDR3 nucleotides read TGCGCCAGCAGCCCGGGACAGACATTAGCAACTAATGAAAAACTGTTTTTT. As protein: CASSPGQTLATNEKLFF.

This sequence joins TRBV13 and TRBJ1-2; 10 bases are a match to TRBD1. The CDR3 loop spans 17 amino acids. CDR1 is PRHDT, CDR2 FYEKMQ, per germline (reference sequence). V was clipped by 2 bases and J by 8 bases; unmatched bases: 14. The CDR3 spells CASSLTPSGQGEEGYTF. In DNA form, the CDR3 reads TGTGCCAGCAGCTTAACCCCCAGCGGACAGGGGGAAGAGGGCTACACCTTC.

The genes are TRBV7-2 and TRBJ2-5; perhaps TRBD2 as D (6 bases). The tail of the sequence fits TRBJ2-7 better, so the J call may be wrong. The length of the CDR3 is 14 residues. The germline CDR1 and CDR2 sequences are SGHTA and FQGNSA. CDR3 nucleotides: TGTGCCAGCAGCTTGTCCCAGCGGGTTGGCGAGCAGTACTTC. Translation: CASSLSQRVGEQYF.